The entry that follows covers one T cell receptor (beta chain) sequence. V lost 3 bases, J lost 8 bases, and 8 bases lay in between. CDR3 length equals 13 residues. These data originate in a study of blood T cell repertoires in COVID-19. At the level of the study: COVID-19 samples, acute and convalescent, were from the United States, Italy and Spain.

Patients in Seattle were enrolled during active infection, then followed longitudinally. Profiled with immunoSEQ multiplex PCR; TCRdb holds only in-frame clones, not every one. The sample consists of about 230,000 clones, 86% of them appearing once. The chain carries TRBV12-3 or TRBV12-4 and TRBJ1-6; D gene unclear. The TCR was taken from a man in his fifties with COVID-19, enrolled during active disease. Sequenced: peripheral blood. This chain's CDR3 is CASSLGRDSPLHF. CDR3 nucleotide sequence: TGTGCCAGCAGTTTGGGGAGGGATTCACCCCTCCACTTT.